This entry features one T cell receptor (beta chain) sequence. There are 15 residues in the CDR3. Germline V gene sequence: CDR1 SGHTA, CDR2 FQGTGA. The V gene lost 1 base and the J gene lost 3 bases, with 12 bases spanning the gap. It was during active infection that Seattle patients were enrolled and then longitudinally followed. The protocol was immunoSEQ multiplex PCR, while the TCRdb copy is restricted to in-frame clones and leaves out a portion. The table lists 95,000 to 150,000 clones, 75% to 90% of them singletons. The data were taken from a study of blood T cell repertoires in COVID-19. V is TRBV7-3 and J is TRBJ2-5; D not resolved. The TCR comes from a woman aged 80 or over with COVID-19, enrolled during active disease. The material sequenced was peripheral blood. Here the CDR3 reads CASSLNVQREETQYF. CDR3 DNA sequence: TGTGCCAGCAGCTTAAATGTACAACGGGAAGAGACCCAGTACTTC.